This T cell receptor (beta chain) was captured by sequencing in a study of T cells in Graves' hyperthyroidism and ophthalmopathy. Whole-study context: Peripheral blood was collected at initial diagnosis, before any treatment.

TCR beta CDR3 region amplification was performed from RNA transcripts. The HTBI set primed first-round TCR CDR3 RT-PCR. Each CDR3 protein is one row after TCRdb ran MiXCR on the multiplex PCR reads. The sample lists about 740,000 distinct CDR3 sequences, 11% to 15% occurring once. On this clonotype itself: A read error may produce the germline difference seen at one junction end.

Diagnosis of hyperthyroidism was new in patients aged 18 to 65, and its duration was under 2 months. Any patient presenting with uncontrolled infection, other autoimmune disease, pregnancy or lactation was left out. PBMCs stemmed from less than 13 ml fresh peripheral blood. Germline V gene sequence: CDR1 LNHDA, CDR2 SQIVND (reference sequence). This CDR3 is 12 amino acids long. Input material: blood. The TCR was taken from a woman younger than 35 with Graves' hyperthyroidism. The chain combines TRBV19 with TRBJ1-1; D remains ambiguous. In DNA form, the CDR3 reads TGTGCCGGTAGTCCGAGGGTGGGAGAAGCTTTCTTT. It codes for CAGSPRVGEAFF.